A single sample gave rise to the 19 T cell receptor beta chains below, sequenced in a study of T-cell memory formation after mild COVID-19. TCRdb redid the calling of the 5' RACE reads with MiXCR, one entry per CDR3 protein. Among 200,000 to 250,000 distinct CDR3 sequences listed, roughly 27% were seen once. Sequencing input: PBMCs or a T cell subset sorted from them (not recorded which). These receptors originate from an adult woman who had mild COVID-19 (a few samples of this study predate the infection). Cell type and time point are not known.

The genes are TRBV24-1 and TRBJ1-2, with D uncertain. Per the germline V gene, CDR1 is KGHDR and CDR2 is SFDVKD. Trimming pared 4 bases from V and 0 bases from J, leaving 20 bases between. The CDR3 totals 18 residues. In DNA, the CDR3 is TGTGCCACCAGTGAGAATACAGATTTGGCTAATTCTAACTATGGCTACACCTTC. This translates into CATSENTDLANSNYGYTF.

V and J are TRBV27 and TRBJ2-1; D is perhaps TRBD1 (6 bases). Germline-derived CDR1 and CDR2 are MNHEY and SMNVEV (reference sequence). CDR3 length: 16 amino acids. V shed 1 base and J shed 2 bases, with 12 bases lying between them. This CDR3 is CASSLYHRDTYNEQFF. In DNA form, the CDR3 reads TGTGCCAGCAGTTTATATCACAGGGACACCTACAATGAGCAGTTCTTC.

The rearrangement links TRBV9 to TRBJ1-3, with 7 positions matching TRBD1. CDR1 and CDR2 (germline): SGDLS, YYNGEE. Trimming took 3 bases from V and 8 from J; bases not matched to a gene: 11. The CDR3 runs to 15 residues. The CDR3, as DNA: TGTGCCAGCAGCGCCTCCGGGACAGCAGGACACACCATATATTTT. It yields the protein CASSASGTAGHTIYF.

This clonotype came up many times. The genes are TRBV29-1 and TRBJ2-1, with TRBD1 identical over 7 bases. Looked up from germline, CDR1 is SQVTM and CDR2 is ANQGSEA. The J segment lost 2 bases and the V segment lost 7 bases, leaving 5 bases of the junction unmatched. The CDR3 is made up of 13 amino acids. In nucleotides, the CDR3 is TGCAGCGGACATGACAGGGCCTACAATGAGCAGTTCTTC. It translates to CSGHDRAYNEQFF.

In its sample, this clonotype was seen a few times. V is TRBV10-3 and J is TRBJ1-1, with D uncertain. Germline CDR1 and CDR2: ENHRY and SYGVKD. The CDR3 sequence is 13 residues long. Trimming took 0 bases from V and 5 from J, leaving 7 bases between them. The CDR3 DNA sequence: TGTGCCATCAGTGAGTCTCGGATTACTGAAGCTTTCTTT. Its protein product is CAISESRITEAFF.

This clonotype has just a few counts. The V call is TRBV20-1, the J call TRBJ2-7, with 7 bases that match TRBD2. Germline CDR1 reads DFQATT; CDR2 reads SNEGSKA (reference sequence). This CDR3 has 14 amino acids. V shed 0 bases and J 1 base; nucleotides not matched to a gene: 3. The CDR3 DNA reads TGCAGTGCTAGAGATCGGGGAGGGTCCTACGAGCAGTACTTC. Its translation is CSARDRGGSYEQYF.

This clonotype occurred a few times. The genes are TRBV20-1 and TRBJ2-1; D is tentatively TRBD1 or TRBD2 (6 bases each). This CDR3 has 12 residues. The germline V gene encodes CDR1 DFQATT and CDR2 SNEGSKA (reference sequence). Deletions cut 1 base from V and 9 bases from J, with 10 bases between. The CDR3: CSARVGGPEQFF. The CDR3 DNA follows: TGCAGTGCTAGAGTAGGGGGGCCTGAGCAGTTCTTC.

The sample holds a few counts of this clonotype. This chain links TRBV5-1 with TRBJ1-2; D might be TRBD1 (6 bases). This CDR3 is 16 amino acids long. CDR1 is SGHRS, CDR2 YFSETQ, per germline. V was trimmed by 0 bases and J by 3 bases, leaving 15 bases between them. The CDR3 nucleotides are TGCGCCAGCAGCTTGGTTGGTACAGGGTCGGACTATGGCTACACCTTC. Its translation is CASSLVGTGSDYGYTF.

V gene TRBV7-6 combines with J gene TRBJ2-1; the D gene is possibly TRBD2 (5 bases). In germline, CDR1 is SGHVS, CDR2 FNYEAQ. The CDR3 consists of 16 residues. Trimming cost V 4 bases and J 6 bases, with 19 bases left between them. The chain's CDR3 is CASSSLSRPSINEQFF. The CDR3 region has the DNA TGTGCCAGCAGCTCCCTGAGTCGACCTAGCATCAATGAGCAGTTCTTC. Full variable domain (remainder filled in from reference TRBV7-6 and TRBJ2-1): GAGVSQSPRYKVTKRGQDVALRCDPISGHVSLYWYRQALGQGPEFLTYFNYEAQQDKSGLPNDRFSAERPEGSISTLTIQRTEQRDSAMYRCASSSLSRPSINEQFFGPGTRLTVL.

This clonotype was found a few times. The chain joins TRBV9 to TRBJ2-7, with D uncertain. Germline V gene sequence: CDR1 SGDLS, CDR2 YYNGEE. This CDR3 is built from 10 residues. The V and J ends lost 3 bases and 5 bases respectively, with 3 bases between them. DNA of the CDR3: TGTGCCAGCAGCGCGCACGAGCAGTACTTC. Amino acids: CASSAHEQYF.

The rearrangement joins TRBV5-1 to TRBJ1-1; 9 bases are a match to TRBD1. In germline, CDR1 is SGHRS, CDR2 YFSETQ. The J segment lost 4 bases and the V segment lost 4 bases, leaving 5 bases of the junction unmatched. The CDR3 has 14 amino acids. CDR3 nucleotides: TGCGCCAGCAGCAGGGGGACAGGGAGCACTGAAGCTTTCTTT. Its translation is CASSRGTGSTEAFF.

This chain's CDR3 is CASSHQGVVEPQHF. In DNA, the CDR3 is TGTGCCAGCAGTCACCAGGGGGTAGTTGAGCCCCAGCATTTT. The chain combines TRBV6-2 or TRBV6-3 with TRBJ1-5; 7 bases map to TRBD1. This CDR3 spans 14 amino acids. CDR1 MNHEY and CDR2 SVGEGT come from the germline V gene. The V gene end was trimmed by 5 bases and the J gene end by 8 bases; junction bases not matched to a gene: 9.

The table lists this clonotype with a few counts. V usage is TRBV6-6 and J usage is TRBJ1-6, with 7 bases that match TRBD1. Trimming took 6 bases from V and 7 from J; bases not matched to a gene: 9. CDR1 is MNHNY, CDR2 SVGAGI, per germline (reference sequence). This CDR3 comprises 15 residues. As DNA, the CDR3 is TGTGCCAGCAGCTCGAAGACAGGGCAAAATTCACCCCTCCACTTT. Encoded protein: CASSSKTGQNSPLHF.

The chain employs TRBV7-2 and TRBJ1-5; weak D call: TRBD1 (5 bases). V lost 5 bases and J 11 bases, leaving 25 bases between the germline ends. This CDR3 has 16 residues. From germline, CDR1 is SGHTA and CDR2 FQGNSA. CDR3 in amino acids: CASSPYRELGGGAQHF. In DNA form, the CDR3 reads TGTGCCAGCAGCCCCTACAGAGAGCTAGGTGGAGGGGCCCAGCATTTT.

The chain employs TRBV5-4 and TRBJ1-2; D is ambiguous. The CDR3 sequence is 13 residues long. Germline CDR1 reads SGHNT; CDR2 reads YYREEE (reference sequence). Between the trimmed V and J ends, which lost 4 bases and 8 bases, there was a span of 15 bases. The CDR3 reads CASSPVSDPGYTF. The CDR3 nucleotides read TGTGCCAGCAGCCCGGTTTCTGATCCAGGCTACACCTTC. The full variable domain, rest sourced from reference TRBV5-4 and TRBJ1-2, is ETGVTQSPTHLIKTRGQQVTLRCSSQSGHNTVSWYQQALGQGPQFIFQYYREEENGRGNFPPRFSGLQFPNYSSELNVNALELDDSALYLCASSPVSDPGYTFGSGTRLTVV.

This clonotype was counted only a few times. V usage is TRBV9 and J usage is TRBJ1-1; 9 bases line up with TRBD1. Germline V gene data show CDR1 as SGDLS and CDR2 as YYNGEE. This CDR3 has 15 residues. With V trimmed by 4 bases and J by 5 bases, 9 bases remained unmatched. The CDR3 DNA is TGTGCCAGCAGCACCACTGACAGGGGGGTTACTGAAGCTTTCTTT. Translation gives CASSTTDRGVTEAFF.

This chain connects TRBV20-1 to TRBJ1-2, with D perhaps matching TRBD1 (6 bases). CDR1 is DFQATT, CDR2 SNEGSKA, per germline (reference sequence). V gave up 3 bases and J gave up 4 bases, with 12 bases separating them. The CDR3 length is 13 residues. CDR3 protein: CSASSLGAYGYTF. The CDR3, as DNA: TGCAGTGCTAGTTCTCTGGGGGCCTATGGCTACACCTTC.

This clonotype has only a few counts. This chain joins TRBV12-3 or TRBV12-4 and TRBJ2-2; maybe TRBD1 (7 bases). The V gene lost 6 bases and the J gene lost 3 bases, with 11 bases spanning the gap. The CDR3 loop spans 14 amino acids. CDR3 loop: CASSAGQYTGELFF. CDR3 DNA: TGTGCCAGCAGCGCGGGACAGTACACCGGGGAGCTGTTTTTT.

The sample holds a few counts of this clonotype. The chain has TRBV6-5 and TRBJ1-1; D is undetermined. The CDR3 has 14 amino acids. CDR1 is MNHEY, CDR2 SVGAGI, per germline. V dropped 5 bases and J dropped 5 bases, with 15 bases sitting between them. CDR3 residues: CASSPTARGTEAFF. The CDR3, as DNA: TGTGCCAGCAGTCCTACAGCGAGAGGGACTGAAGCTTTCTTT.